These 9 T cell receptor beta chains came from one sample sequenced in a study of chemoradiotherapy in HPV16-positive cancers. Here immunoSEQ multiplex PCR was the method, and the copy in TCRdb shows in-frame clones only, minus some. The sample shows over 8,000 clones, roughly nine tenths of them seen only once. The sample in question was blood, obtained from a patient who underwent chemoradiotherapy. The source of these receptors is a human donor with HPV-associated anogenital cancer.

CDR3 in amino acids: CATTGGAGEKLFF. The CDR3 region has the DNA TGTGCCACCACAGGGGGCGCAGGGGAAAAACTGTTTTTT. The chain recombines TRBV6-5 with TRBJ1-4, with 9 bases that match TRBD1. CDR3 length equals 13 residues. Unmatched junction bases numbered 8, after V lost 10 bases and J lost 8 bases. In germline, CDR1 is MNHEY, CDR2 SVGAGI.

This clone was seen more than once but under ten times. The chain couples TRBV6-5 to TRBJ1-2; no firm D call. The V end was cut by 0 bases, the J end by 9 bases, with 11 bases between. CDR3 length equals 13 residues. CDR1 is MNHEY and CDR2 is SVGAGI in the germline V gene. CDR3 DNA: TGTGCCAGCAGTTACTCTGCGGGTGGTCGCTACACCTTC. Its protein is CASSYSAGGRYTF.

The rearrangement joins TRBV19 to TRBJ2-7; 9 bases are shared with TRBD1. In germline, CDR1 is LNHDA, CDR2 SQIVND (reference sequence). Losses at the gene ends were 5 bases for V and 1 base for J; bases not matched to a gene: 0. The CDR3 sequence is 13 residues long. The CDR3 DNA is TGTGCCAGTAGTGGACAGGGGTCCTACGAGCAGTACTTC. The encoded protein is CASSGQGSYEQYF. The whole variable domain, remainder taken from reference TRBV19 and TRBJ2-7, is DGGITQSPKYLFRKEGQNVTLSCEQNLNHDAMYWYRQDPGQGLRLIYYSQIVNDFQKGDIAEGYSVSREKKESFPLTVTSAQKNPTAFYLCASSGQGSYEQYFGPGTRLTVT.

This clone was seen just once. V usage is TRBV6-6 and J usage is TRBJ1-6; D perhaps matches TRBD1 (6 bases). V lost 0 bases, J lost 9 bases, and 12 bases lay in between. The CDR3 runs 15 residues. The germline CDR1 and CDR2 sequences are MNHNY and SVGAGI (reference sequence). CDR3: CASSYSAGEGSPLHF. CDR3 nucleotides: TGTGCCAGCAGTTACTCCGCAGGGGAGGGTTCACCCCTCCACTTT.

The DNA of the CDR3 is TGTGCCAGCAGCCCCCTCCCGGGACAGACGAACAATGAGCAGTTCTTC. The encoded protein is CASSPLPGQTNNEQFF. V and J are TRBV7-2 and TRBJ2-1; 7 bases align to TRBD1. V lost 5 bases and J lost 5; bases outside the gene matches: 12. Germline loops: CDR1 SGHTA, CDR2 FQGNSA. The CDR3 length is 16 residues.

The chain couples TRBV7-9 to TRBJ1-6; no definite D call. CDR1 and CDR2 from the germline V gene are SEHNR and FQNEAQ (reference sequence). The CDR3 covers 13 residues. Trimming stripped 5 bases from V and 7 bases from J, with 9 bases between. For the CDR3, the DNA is TGTGCCAGCAGCGCCATGGGGAATTCACCCCTCCACTTT. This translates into CASSAMGNSPLHF.

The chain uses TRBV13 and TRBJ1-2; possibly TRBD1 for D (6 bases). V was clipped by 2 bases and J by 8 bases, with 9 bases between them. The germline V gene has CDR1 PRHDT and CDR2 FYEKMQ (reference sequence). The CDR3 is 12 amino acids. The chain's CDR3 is CASSLNRDGYTF. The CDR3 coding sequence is TGTGCCAGCAGCTTAAACAGGGACGGCTACACCTTC.

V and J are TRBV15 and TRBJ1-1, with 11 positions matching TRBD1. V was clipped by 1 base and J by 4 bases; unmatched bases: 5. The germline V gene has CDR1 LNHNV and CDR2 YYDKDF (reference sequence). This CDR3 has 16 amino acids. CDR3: CATSRATGTGGTEAFF. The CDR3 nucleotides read TGTGCCACCAGCAGAGCCACCGGGACAGGGGGCACTGAAGCTTTCTTT. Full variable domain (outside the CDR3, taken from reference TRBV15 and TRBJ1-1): DAMVIQNPRYQVTQFGKPVTLSCSQTLNHNVMYWYQQKSSQAPKLLFHYYDKDFNNEADTPDNFQSRRPNTSFCFLDIRSPGLGDTAMYLCATSRATGTGGTEAFFGQGTRLTVV.

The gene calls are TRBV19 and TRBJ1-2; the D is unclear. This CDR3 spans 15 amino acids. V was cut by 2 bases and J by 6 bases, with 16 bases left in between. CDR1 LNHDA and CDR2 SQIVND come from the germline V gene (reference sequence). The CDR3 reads CASSIRFGRIDGYTF. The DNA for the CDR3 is TGTGCCAGTAGTATACGGTTCGGCAGGATCGATGGCTACACCTTC.